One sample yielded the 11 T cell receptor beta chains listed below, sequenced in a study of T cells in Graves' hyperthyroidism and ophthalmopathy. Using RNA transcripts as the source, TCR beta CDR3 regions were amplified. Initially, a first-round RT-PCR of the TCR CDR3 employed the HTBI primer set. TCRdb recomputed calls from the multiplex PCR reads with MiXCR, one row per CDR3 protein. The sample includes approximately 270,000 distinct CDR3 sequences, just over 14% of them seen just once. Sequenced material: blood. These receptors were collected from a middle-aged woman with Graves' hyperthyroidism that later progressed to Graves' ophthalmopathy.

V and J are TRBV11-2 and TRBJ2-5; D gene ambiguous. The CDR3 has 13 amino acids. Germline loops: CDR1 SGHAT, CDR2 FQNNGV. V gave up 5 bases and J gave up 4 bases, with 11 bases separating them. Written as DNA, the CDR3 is TGTGCCAGCAGCACCGGACGGGTAGAGACCCAGTACTTC. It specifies CASSTGRVETQYF. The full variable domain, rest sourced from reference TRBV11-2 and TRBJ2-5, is EAGVAQSPRYKIIEKRQSVAFWCNPISGHATLYWYQQILGQGPKLLIQFQNNGVVDDSQLPKDRFSAERLKGVDSTLKIQPAKLEDSAVYLCASSTGRVETQYFGPGTRLLVL.

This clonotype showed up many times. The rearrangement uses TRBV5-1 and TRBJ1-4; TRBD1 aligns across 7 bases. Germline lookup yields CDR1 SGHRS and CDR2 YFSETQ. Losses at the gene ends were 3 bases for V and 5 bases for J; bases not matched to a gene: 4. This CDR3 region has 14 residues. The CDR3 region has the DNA TGCGCCAGCAGCTGGGACAGTACAAATGAAAAACTGTTTTTT. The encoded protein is CASSWDSTNEKLFF.

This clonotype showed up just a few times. The CDR3 DNA reads TGTGCCAGCAGCTTAACGGGACCCAACACCGGGGAGCTGTTTTTT. This codes for CASSLTGPNTGELFF. The V call is TRBV7-6, the J call TRBJ2-2, with D tentatively TRBD1 or TRBD2 (5 bases each). V was shortened by 2 bases and J by 2 bases, with 9 bases between the two germline ends. Germline V lookup: CDR1 SGHVS, CDR2 FNYEAQ. This CDR3 contains 15 residues.

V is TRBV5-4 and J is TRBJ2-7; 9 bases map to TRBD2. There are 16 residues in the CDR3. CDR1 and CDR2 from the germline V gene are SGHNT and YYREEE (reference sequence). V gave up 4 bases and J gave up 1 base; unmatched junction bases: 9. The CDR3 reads CASSARGSGRSYEQYF. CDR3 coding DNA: TGTGCCAGCAGCGCCAGGGGGAGCGGGAGGTCCTACGAGCAGTACTTC.

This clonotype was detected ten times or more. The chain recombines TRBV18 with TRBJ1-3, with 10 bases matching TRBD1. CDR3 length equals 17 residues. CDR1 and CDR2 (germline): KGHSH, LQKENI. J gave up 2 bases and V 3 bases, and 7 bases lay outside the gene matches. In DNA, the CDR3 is TGTGCCAGCTCACCCGCTACCGGGACAGGGGCTGGAAACACCATATATTTT. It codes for CASSPATGTGAGNTIYF.

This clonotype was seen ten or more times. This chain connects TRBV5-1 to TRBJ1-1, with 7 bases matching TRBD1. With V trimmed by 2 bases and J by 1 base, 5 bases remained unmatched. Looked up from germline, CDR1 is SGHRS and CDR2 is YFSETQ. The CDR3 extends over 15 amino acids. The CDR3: CASSLFRQGNTEAFF. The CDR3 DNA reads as TGCGCCAGCAGCTTATTCCGACAGGGGAACACTGAAGCTTTCTTT.

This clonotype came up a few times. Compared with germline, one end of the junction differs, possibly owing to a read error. CDR3 nucleotide sequence: TGTGCTAGCAGCTTAGGGGACGGTTACGAGCAGTACTTC. This codes for CASSLGDGYEQYF. The chain recombines TRBV7-7 with TRBJ2-7; the D gene could be TRBD1 or TRBD2 (5 bases each). This CDR3 has 13 residues. Per the germline V gene, CDR1 is SSHAT and CDR2 is FNYEAQ (reference sequence).

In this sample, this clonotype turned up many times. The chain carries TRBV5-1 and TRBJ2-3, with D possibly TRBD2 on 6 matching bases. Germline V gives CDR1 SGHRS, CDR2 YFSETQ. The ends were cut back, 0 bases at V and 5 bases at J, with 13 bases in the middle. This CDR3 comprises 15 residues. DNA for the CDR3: TGCGCCAGCAGCTTGGGGGCGGGACTCGGAGATACGCAGTATTTT. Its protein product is CASSLGAGLGDTQYF.

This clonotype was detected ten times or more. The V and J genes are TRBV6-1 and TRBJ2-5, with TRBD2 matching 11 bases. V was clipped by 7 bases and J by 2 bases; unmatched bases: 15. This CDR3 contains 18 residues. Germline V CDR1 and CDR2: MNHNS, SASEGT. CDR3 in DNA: TGTGCCAGCATGCCCTGGCTTCCGGGACTAGCGGATCAAGAGACCCAGTACTTC. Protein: CASMPWLPGLADQETQYF.

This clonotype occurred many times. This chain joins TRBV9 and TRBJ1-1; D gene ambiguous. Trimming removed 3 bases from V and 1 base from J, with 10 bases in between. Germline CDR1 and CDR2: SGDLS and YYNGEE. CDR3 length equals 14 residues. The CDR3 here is CASSALSSNTEAFF. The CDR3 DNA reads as TGTGCCAGCAGCGCCCTTTCCTCGAACACTGAAGCTTTCTTT.

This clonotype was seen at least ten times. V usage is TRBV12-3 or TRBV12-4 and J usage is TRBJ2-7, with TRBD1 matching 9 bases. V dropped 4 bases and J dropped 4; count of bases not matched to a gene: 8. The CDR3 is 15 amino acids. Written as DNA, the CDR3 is TGTGCCAGCAGTTCCCCCGGGACAGGGTATTACGAGCAGTACTTC. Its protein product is CASSSPGTGYYEQYF.